The clone carrying this TCR beta chain was observed a handful of times. These data originate in a study of cytomegalovirus exposure and HLA in healthy donors. Researchers ran the PCR with 60 Vbeta and 13 Jbeta primers. TCRdb keeps only in-frame clones here, not all; method: immunoSEQ multiplex PCR. The table has about 120,000 clones, around 75% seen once; the top ten hold 1.5% to 2%. The TCR sequence derives from a woman in her late teens or twenties in good health and CMV-seronegative. The sequencing input was PBMCs.

The DNA of the CDR3 is TGTGCCAGCAGTGGACTAGCGGGGTTAGGGAATGAGCAGTTCTTC. Translated, it gives CASSGLAGLGNEQFF. This rearrangement joins TRBV2 to TRBJ2-1; 11 nucleotides match TRBD2. CDR3 length equals 15 residues. Unmatched junction bases numbered 6, after V lost 4 bases and J lost 7 bases. Germline CDR1 and CDR2: SNHLY and FYNNEI.